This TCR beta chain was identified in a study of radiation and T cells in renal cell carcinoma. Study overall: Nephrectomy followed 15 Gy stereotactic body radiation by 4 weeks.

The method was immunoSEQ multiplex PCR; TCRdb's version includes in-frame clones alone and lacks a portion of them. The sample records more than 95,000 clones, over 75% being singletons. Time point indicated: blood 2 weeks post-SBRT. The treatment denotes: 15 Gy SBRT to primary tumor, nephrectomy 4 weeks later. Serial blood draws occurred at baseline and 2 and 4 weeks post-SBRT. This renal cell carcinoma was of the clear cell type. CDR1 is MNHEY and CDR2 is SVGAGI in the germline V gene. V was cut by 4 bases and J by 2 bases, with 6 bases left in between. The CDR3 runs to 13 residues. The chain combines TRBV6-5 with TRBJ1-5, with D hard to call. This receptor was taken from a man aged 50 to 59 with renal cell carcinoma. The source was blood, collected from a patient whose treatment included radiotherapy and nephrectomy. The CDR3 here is CASSLKRNQPQHF. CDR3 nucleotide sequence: TGTGCCAGCAGTTTAAAACGCAATCAGCCCCAGCATTTT.